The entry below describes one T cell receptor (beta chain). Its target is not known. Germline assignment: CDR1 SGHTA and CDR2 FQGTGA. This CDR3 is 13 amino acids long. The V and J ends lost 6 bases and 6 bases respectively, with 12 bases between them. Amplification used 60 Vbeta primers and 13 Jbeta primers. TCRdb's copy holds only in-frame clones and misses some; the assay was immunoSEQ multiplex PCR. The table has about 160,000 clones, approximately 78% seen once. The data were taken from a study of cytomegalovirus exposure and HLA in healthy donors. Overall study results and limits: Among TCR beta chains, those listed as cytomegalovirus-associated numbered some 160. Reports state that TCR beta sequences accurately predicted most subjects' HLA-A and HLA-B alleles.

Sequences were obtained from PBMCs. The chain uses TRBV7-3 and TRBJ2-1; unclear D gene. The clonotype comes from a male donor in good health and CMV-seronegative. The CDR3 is CASSPFGFNEQFF. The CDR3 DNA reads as TGTGCCAGCAGTCCCTTTGGCTTCAATGAGCAGTTCTTC. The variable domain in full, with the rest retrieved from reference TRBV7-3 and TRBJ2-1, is GAGVSQTPSNKVTEKGKYVELRCDPISGHTALYWYRQSLGQGPEFLIYFQGTGAADDSGLPNDRFFAVRPEGSVSTLKIQRTERGDSAVYLCASSPFGFNEQFFGPGTRLTVL.